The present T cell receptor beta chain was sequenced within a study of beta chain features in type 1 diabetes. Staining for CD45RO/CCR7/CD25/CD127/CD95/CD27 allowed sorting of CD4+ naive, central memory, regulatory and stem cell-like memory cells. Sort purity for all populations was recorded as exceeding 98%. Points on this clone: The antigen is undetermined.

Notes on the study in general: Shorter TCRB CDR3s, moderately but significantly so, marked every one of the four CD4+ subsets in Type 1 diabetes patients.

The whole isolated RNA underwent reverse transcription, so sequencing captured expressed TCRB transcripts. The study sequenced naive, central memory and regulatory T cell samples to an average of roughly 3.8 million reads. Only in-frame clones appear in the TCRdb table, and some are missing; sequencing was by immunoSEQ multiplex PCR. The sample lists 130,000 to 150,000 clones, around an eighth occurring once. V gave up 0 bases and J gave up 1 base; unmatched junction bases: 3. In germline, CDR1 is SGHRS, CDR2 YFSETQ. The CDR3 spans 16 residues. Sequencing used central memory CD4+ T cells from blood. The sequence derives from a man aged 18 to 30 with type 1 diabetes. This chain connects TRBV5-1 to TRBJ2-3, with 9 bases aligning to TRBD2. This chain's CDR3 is CASSLGLAGRTDTQYF. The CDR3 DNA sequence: TGCGCCAGCAGCTTGGGGCTAGCGGGGCGCACAGATACGCAGTATTTT. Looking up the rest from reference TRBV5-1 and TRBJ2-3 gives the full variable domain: KAGVTQTPRYLIKTRGQQVTLSCSPISGHRSVSWYQQTPGQGLQFLFEYFSETQRNKGNFPGRFSGRQFSNSRSEMNVSTLELGDSALYLCASSLGLAGRTDTQYFGPGTRLTVL.